Presented here are 24 T cell receptor beta chains from one specimen sequenced in a study. A single record per CDR3 protein comes from TCRdb applying MiXCR to the 5' RACE reads. Here the sample spans 60,000 to 65,000 distinct CDR3 sequences, approximately 23% being singletons. The sequencing sample was made of memory CD4+ T cells sorted from a lymph node. Described subset: memory CD4+ T cells, CD4+CD45RO+CD25-. All receptors come from a female donor with breast cancer.

V usage is TRBV12-3 or TRBV12-4 and J usage is TRBJ2-5; the D gene is possibly TRBD2 (7 bases). Trimming stripped 6 bases from V and 5 bases from J, with 19 bases between. The CDR3 runs to 15 residues. CDR3 DNA: TGTGCCAGCAGCCCTCTGGGGGGGCAGATGGAGACCCAGTACTTC. Protein product: CASSPLGGQMETQYF.

In its sample, this clonotype was seen a few times. The V and J genes are TRBV5-1 and TRBJ1-1; tentatively, D is TRBD1 (5 bases). Trimming removed 6 bases from V and 3 bases from J, with 15 bases in between. CDR3 length equals 14 residues. Germline V gene data show CDR1 as SGHRS and CDR2 as YFSETQ. Here the CDR3 reads CASTRQPADTEAFF. The CDR3 nucleotides are TGCGCCAGCACCCGACAGCCCGCGGACACTGAAGCTTTCTTT.

This clonotype was counted between two and nine times. The rearrangement joins TRBV5-1 to TRBJ2-5, with a possible D match to TRBD2 (7 bases). V lost 5 bases to trimming and J lost 2 bases, with 19 bases between them. The CDR3 consists of 16 residues. Germline V gene sequence: CDR1 SGHRS, CDR2 YFSETQ. CDR3 sequence: CASSQTGAGDQETQYF. In DNA, the CDR3 is TGCGCCAGCAGTCAGACGGGGGCGGGGGATCAAGAGACCCAGTACTTC.

This clonotype showed up just a few times. The chain recombines TRBV29-1 with TRBJ2-3, with TRBD2 as a possible D gene (5 bases). Per the germline V gene, CDR1 is SQVTM and CDR2 is ANQGSEA. Between the trimmed V and J ends, which lost 4 bases and 3 bases, there was a span of 20 bases. The CDR3 runs to 16 residues. CDR3 nucleotide sequence: TGCAGCGTTGGATATCCTAGCCTCTCCTTTACAGATACGCAGTATTTT. Amino acids: CSVGYPSLSFTDTQYF.

The chain recombines TRBV6-5 with TRBJ2-6; D is perhaps TRBD2 (5 bases). Trimming cost V 3 bases and J 0 bases, with 9 bases left between them. Germline CDR1 reads MNHEY; CDR2 reads SVGAGI. This CDR3 has 16 residues. The CDR3 sequence: CASSYGESSGANVLTF. CDR3 in DNA: TGTGCCAGCAGTTATGGGGAGAGCTCTGGGGCCAACGTCCTGACTTTC.

The chain employs TRBV28 and TRBJ1-1; 7 bases map to TRBD1. This CDR3 contains 15 residues. The germline CDR1 and CDR2 sequences are MDHEN and SYDVKM. Trimming took 7 bases from V and 1 from J; bases not matched to a gene: 9. As DNA, the CDR3 is TGTGCCAGCATGGGAGGGGGCTCCTCGAACACTGAAGCTTTCTTT. This encodes CASMGGGSSNTEAFF.

This chain uses TRBV10-3 with TRBJ1-1, with a tentative D call TRBD1 (6 bases). V was cut by 10 bases and J by 1 base, with 13 bases left in between. Germline V gene lookup returns CDR1 ENHRY and CDR2 SYGVKD. This CDR3 spans 13 amino acids. For the CDR3, the DNA is TGTGCCACAACGGGGGGGGCGAACACTGAAGCTTTCTTT. It yields the protein CATTGGANTEAFF.

This clonotype was counted many times. The genes are TRBV7-6 and TRBJ2-5; 9 positions match TRBD1. The germline V gene has CDR1 SGHVS and CDR2 FNYEAQ. V was clipped by 5 bases and J by 5 bases; unmatched bases: 12. This CDR3 is 16 amino acids long. For the CDR3, the DNA is TGTGCCAGCAGCCTGACCGGGACAGGGAGTGGGGAGACCCAGTACTTC. Translation: CASSLTGTGSGETQYF.

V is TRBV29-1 and J is TRBJ2-3, with TRBD1 matching 7 bases. The CDR3 has 14 amino acids. The germline gives CDR1 SQVTM, CDR2 ANQGSEA. V trimming: 4 bases; J trimming: 3 bases; junction bases outside the gene matches: 7. The CDR3 sequence is CSVVDRRKTDTQYF. CDR3 DNA sequence: TGCAGCGTTGTGGACAGGAGGAAGACAGATACGCAGTATTTT.

This clonotype came up many times. The junction does not match germline at one end; this may be a read error. The chain has TRBV7-7 and TRBJ2-5; D is ambiguous. CDR3 length: 14 residues. CDR1 SSHAT and CDR2 FNYEAQ come from the germline V gene (reference sequence). In DNA form, the CDR3 reads TGTGCTAGCAGCTTTTCAATTAGACCGGAGACCCAGTACTTC. As protein: CASSFSIRPETQYF.

DNA of the CDR3: TGTGCCAGCAGGGGAGAGAATTTCTATGGCTACACCTTC. It encodes CASRGENFYGYTF. The chain employs TRBV25-1 and TRBJ1-2, with no clear D. Germline V lookup: CDR1 MGHDK, CDR2 SYGVNS. This CDR3 has 13 residues. Trimming pared 6 bases from V and 4 bases from J, leaving 12 bases between.

This clonotype was seen only a few times. The chain employs TRBV7-2 and TRBJ2-5; no firm D call. CDR1 and CDR2 (germline): SGHTA, FQGNSA. There are 13 residues in the CDR3. V was shortened by 2 bases and J by 5 bases, with 9 bases between the two germline ends. CDR3 DNA sequence: TGTGCCAGCAGCTTACCCGTGGGGGAGACCCAGTACTTC. This encodes CASSLPVGETQYF.

In the case of this clonotype: A much larger clone differs by one base, so this may be a read error. The CDR3 does not end in the conserved phenylalanine or tryptophan, so this is likely a read error. The CDR3 coding sequence is TGCGCCAGCAGCCAAGTCGGGGCCAGCAATCAGCCCCAGCATGTT. Amino acid sequence: CASSQVGASNQPQHV. The rearrangement uses TRBV4-1 and TRBJ1-5, with a possible D match to TRBD1 (5 bases). CDR3 length: 15 amino acids. V was pared by 1 base and J by 1 base, with 8 bases between. Germline assignment: CDR1 MGHRA and CDR2 YSYEKL.

This clonotype was observed many times. The chain employs TRBV7-3 and TRBJ2-2; D is possibly TRBD2 (6 bases). The V and J ends lost 0 bases and 2 bases respectively, with 7 bases between them. Germline-derived CDR1 and CDR2 are SGHTA and FQGTGA. The CDR3 contains 15 residues. CDR3 region: CASSLTGRNTGELFF. CDR3 DNA: TGTGCCAGCAGCTTAACCGGGAGAAACACCGGGGAGCTGTTTTTT.

CDR3 sequence (DNA): TGTGCCACCAGCGGGCCGGGGCCAGATACGCAGTATTTT. Translation: CATSGPGPDTQYF. The J gene is TRBJ2-3, the V gene TRBV24-1; D assignment may be TRBD1 or TRBD2 (5 bases each). The CDR3 is 13 residues long. Trimming removed 7 bases from V and 4 bases from J, with 11 bases in between. Per the germline V gene, CDR1 is KGHDR and CDR2 is SFDVKD.

The V gene is TRBV19, the J gene TRBJ2-2, with TRBD2 identical over 7 bases. The CDR3 spans 16 residues. Germline CDR1 LNHDA, CDR2 SQIVND (reference sequence). Trimming at V came to 5 bases and at J to 4 bases, leaving 10 bases not matched to a gene. The CDR3 sequence: CASSSGPRLATGELFF. CDR3 in DNA: TGTGCCAGTAGTTCGGGGCCACGACTAGCCACCGGGGAGCTGTTTTTT.

The rearrangement links TRBV11-2 to TRBJ2-7, with 7 bases lining up with TRBD1. The junction had 6 bases not matched to a gene; V was cut back by 1 base and J by 0 bases. CDR1 and CDR2 (germline): SGHAT, FQNNGV. This CDR3 is built from 16 residues. The CDR3 is CASSLGGQRTSYEQYF. The CDR3 coding sequence is TGTGCCAGCAGCTTAGGGGGACAGCGGACCTCCTACGAGCAGTACTTC.

This clonotype occurred a few times. The chain links TRBV28 to TRBJ1-5, with a weak D call TRBD1 (5 bases). Looked up from germline, CDR1 is MDHEN and CDR2 is SYDVKM. Trimming removed 3 bases at V and 7 bases at J, with 13 bases between. The CDR3 runs 14 residues. CDR3 in amino acids: CASSLDLGRQPQHF. CDR3 nucleotides: TGTGCCAGCAGTTTGGATTTGGGACGGCAGCCCCAGCATTTT.

A note on this clonotype: In this CDR3 the conserved last residue, phenylalanine or tryptophan, is missing, so a read error is likely. The rearrangement uses TRBV10-3 and TRBJ1-1, with D possibly matching TRBD1 (5 bases). V lost 4 bases, J lost 1 base, and 10 bases lay in between. The CDR3 length is 14 residues. Germline CDR1 ENHRY, CDR2 SYGVKD. The CDR3 protein is CAISGGLRNTEAFS. CDR3 in DNA: TGTGCCATCAGTGGGGGACTGAGGAACACTGAAGCTTTCTCT.

V gene TRBV7-2 combines with J gene TRBJ2-1; 8 bases align to TRBD2. The CDR3 has 13 amino acids. The J segment lost 15 bases and the V segment lost 4 bases, leaving 11 bases of the junction unmatched. In germline, CDR1 is SGHTA, CDR2 FQGNSA. The CDR3 here is CASSSTLSGNPFF. The CDR3 coding sequence is TGTGCCAGCAGCTCCACTCTTAGCGGGAATCCGTTCTTC. The complete variable domain, with remaining parts taken from reference TRBV7-2 and TRBJ2-1, reads GAGVSQSPSNKVTEKGKDVELRCDPISGHTALYWYRQSLGQGLEFLIYFQGNSAPDKSGLPSDRFSAERTGGSVSTLTIQRTQQEDSAVYLCASSSTLSGNPFFGPGTRLTVL.

The chain uses TRBV5-1 and TRBJ1-2, with TRBD1 identical over 11 bases. The ends lost 4 bases at V and 4 bases at J; junction bases unmatched: 9. Germline values: CDR1 SGHRS, CDR2 YFSETQ. The CDR3 is made up of 16 amino acids. The DNA for the CDR3 is TGCGCCAGCAGCCAAAGGGCGGGACAGGGGGGCTATGGCTACACCTTC. Translated, it gives CASSQRAGQGGYGYTF.

The V gene is TRBV5-1, the J gene TRBJ2-3, with unresolved D. Germline assignment: CDR1 SGHRS and CDR2 YFSETQ. V was shortened by 0 bases and J by 0 bases, with 11 bases between the two germline ends. This CDR3 comprises 16 residues. CDR3 loop: CASSLVEGSSTDTQYF. The CDR3 DNA sequence: TGCGCCAGCAGCTTGGTAGAAGGGTCTAGCACAGATACGCAGTATTTT.

The chain employs TRBV6-2 or TRBV6-3 and TRBJ1-6; D remains unclear. The V end was cut by 0 bases, the J end by 5 bases, with 5 bases between. The CDR3 runs 14 residues. The germline V gene has CDR1 MNHEY and CDR2 SVGEGT. The CDR3 here is CASSYSANNSPLHF. The DNA for the CDR3 is TGTGCCAGCAGTTACTCGGCGAATAATTCACCCCTCCACTTT.

V gene TRBV7-9 combines with J gene TRBJ1-2; no clear D. Germline V gene sequence: CDR1 SEHNR, CDR2 FQNEAQ (reference sequence). Trimming took off 5 bases at V and 4 bases at J, with 14 bases between the two ends. The CDR3 length is 14 residues. The CDR3 here is CASSPWESSYGYTF. Written as DNA, the CDR3 is TGTGCCAGCAGCCCCTGGGAGTCTTCCTATGGCTACACCTTC.